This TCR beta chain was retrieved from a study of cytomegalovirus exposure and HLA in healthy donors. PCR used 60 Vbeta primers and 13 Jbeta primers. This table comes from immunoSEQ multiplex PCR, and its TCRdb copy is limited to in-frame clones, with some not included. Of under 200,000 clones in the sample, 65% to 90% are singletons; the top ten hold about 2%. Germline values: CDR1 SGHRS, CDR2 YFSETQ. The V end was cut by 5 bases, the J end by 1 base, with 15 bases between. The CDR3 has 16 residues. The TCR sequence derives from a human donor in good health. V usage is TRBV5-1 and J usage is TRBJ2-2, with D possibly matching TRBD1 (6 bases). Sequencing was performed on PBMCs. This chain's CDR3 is CASSLNRVLNTGELFF. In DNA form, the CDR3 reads TGCGCCAGCAGTTTGAACAGGGTTTTGAACACCGGGGAGCTGTTTTTT.